This T cell receptor (beta chain) was captured in a study of blood T cell repertoires in COVID-19 (dated by TCRdb to the early 2020s). In terms of the full investigation: The collaborator samples originated in the United States, Italy and Spain and spanned the acute and convalescent phases of COVID-19. The prospective study material was composed of cDNA or gDNA derived from T cells, B-cell-depleted T cells, or PBMCs. Deeply sampled blood TCRbeta repertoires from subjects exposed to, actively infected with, or recovered from COVID-19 were included in the dataset. The repertoires were released in a freely available public database intended as a resource for research on the immune response to SARS-CoV-2. The samples were drawn from the first 160 participants of the ongoing ImmuneRACE study and from 950 to 1,500 subjects provided by 6 global collaborators. Sample metadata almost always included a de-identified subject ID, COVID-19 status, age in years and sex. Where HLA class I and class II types were available, the types were taken from metadata supplied by the sample provider, not from assay-based typing. Here is what the overall study found, with its caveats: The amount of clinical and demographic metadata varied by source and participant and was provided uncurated.

Concerning this clone itself: It lacks a known antigen. No quality values exist for individual bases; no much larger clone is one base distant.

As encoded in the germline V gene, CDR1 is MNHEY while CDR2 is SVGAGI. The CDR3 numbers 16 residues from cysteine through phenylalanine. The only DNA kept is the CDR3, 48 bases in frame from the first base. V is reduced by 2 bases and J by 6 bases, leaving a spacing of 17 bases between them. One collaborating source in Seattle enrolled patients during active infection and followed them longitudinally through the course of disease. Each collaborating institution followed its own protocols to collect whole blood in K2EDTA tubes. For TCRbeta analysis, collaborators shipped samples as frozen whole blood, isolated PBMCs, or DNA extracted from either of those sample types. TCRbeta CDR3 regions were amplified from genomic DNA by means of the immunoSEQ Assay, a bias-controlled multiplex PCR. Regarding the original processing steps: The number of nucleated cells in each sample was estimated from the amplification of reference gene primers within the assay. Sequence reads were collapsed and filtered to measure the absolute abundance of every unique TCRbeta CDR3 rearrangement. For each sample, productive Simpson clonality was calculated as the square root of Simpson's diversity index over productive rearrangements. Held by TCRdb, this immuneACCESS table contains in-frame sequences only and omits some clones. Under half of the omission traces to an unresolved V gene where checked; the cause of the rest is unknown. Clone size and V and J calls were adopted from that table, with D and trimming inferred from the DNA. The sample yields 500,000 to 600,000 clones; around 90% were counted once. The top ten clonotypes cover about 8% of the sample.

The receptor comes from a woman in her forties or fifties with COVID-19, enrolled during active disease. Recombination joined TRBV6-5 with TRBJ1-5, with a tentative D gene TRBD1 over 6 matching bases. The sequenced material came from peripheral blood. In nucleotides, the sequence is TGTGCCAGCAGTTACCGAAGGACGGCCAGGGGTCAGCCCCAGCATTTT. Translated, this gives CASSYRRTARGQPQHF.